This T cell receptor (beta chain) appears in the sequencing data of a study of vaccination effects on CD4 cells after COVID-19. Measured with immunoSEQ multiplex PCR; TCRdb has only the in-frame clones, and not every one. The profile covers about 44,000 clones, with over 65% appearing a single time and roughly 3.6% taken by the ten largest. V lost 3 bases to trimming and J lost 0 bases, with 6 bases between them. The germline gives CDR1 KGHSH, CDR2 LQKENI. The CDR3 consists of 13 residues. In this sample, this clone turned up a few times. Its antigen remains unidentified. The sample has other DNA sequences that encode this CDR3 too. Culture proceeded for approximately 9 days, and CD4+ T cells were then isolated. A PCR test confirmed that the person had SARS-CoV-2 infection between March and December 2020. Participants each got two BNT162b2 or mRNA-1273 vaccine doses.

The chain is built from TRBV18 and TRBJ2-7, with D perhaps matching TRBD1 (5 bases). This receptor was obtained from a human donor who had a prior SARS-CoV-2 infection. The material was CD4+ T cells from PBMCs cultured without peptide, obtained after COVID-19 vaccination. This CDR3 reads CASSPDSSYEQYF. CDR3 in DNA: TGTGCCAGCTCACCCGACAGCTCCTACGAGCAGTACTTC.